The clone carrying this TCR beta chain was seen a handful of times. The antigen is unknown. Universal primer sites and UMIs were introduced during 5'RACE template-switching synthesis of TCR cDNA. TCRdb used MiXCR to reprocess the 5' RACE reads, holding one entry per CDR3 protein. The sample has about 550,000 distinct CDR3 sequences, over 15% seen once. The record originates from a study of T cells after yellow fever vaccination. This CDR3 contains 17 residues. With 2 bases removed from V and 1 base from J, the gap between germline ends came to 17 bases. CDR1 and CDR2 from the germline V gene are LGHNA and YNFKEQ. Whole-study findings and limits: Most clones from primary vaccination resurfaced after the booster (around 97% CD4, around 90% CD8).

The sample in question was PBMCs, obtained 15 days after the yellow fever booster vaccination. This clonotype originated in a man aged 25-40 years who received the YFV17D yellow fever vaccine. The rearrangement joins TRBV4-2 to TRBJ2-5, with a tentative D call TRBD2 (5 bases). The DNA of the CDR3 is TGTGCCAGCAGCCAATCCGCCTTTGGACTGTCCCAAGAGACCCAGTACTTC. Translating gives CASSQSAFGLSQETQYF.